The TCR beta chain described here comes from a study of shared clonotypes between healthy human individuals (dated by TCRdb to 2019 to 2021). About the study as a whole: A few men and two women, aged 18 to 49 years, made up the cohort. For each donor, CD4 naive and CD4 memory were each given three plates, CD8 naive was given two plates, and CD8 memory was given one plate. Blood TCR repertoires of about five healthy adults were deeply sequenced to estimate repertoire size and the extent of clonotype sharing between individuals. Libraries were prepared and TCR repertoires were sequenced by different laboratories using diverse techniques, in order to increase sequencing depth and limit assay-specific biases. Between about 0.94 and 10 billion PBMCs per donor were obtained by leukapheresis. Here is what the overall study found, with its caveats: Pairwise subsampling led to the expectation that sequencing depth would affect the degree of clonotype sharing among donors. Sharing across several donors was observed for approximately 5% of naive CD4, around 3.5% of naive CD8, roughly 2.3% of memory CD4, and around 0.44% of memory CD8 clonotypes. Sampling was restricted to blood, and TCR repertoires in tissues likely differ from the TCR repertoires found in blood. The small number of donors limited the genetic and exposure-history diversity represented. Estimated clonotype richness was generally larger for naive than for memory subsets. Compared with non-shared clonotypes, clonotypes shared by all four sorted-subset donors had higher generation probabilities. Rarefaction of sorted-subset datasets indicated incomplete sequencing despite the large sequencing depth.

CD8 naive samples were CD45RO-negative cells positively selected for CCR7, giving a CD45RA+CCR7+ population that excluded TemRA cells. The donors were healthy, HIV-negative adults who had no recently reported acute infections or vaccinations. All donors were Caucasian adults living in Nashville, Tennessee, USA. After blood collection by leukapheresis, PBMCs were isolated using Ficoll-Histopaque density gradient centrifugation and then cryopreserved in the vapor phase of liquid nitrogen. Analytical flow cytometry was used to check the purity and quantity of every magnetically sorted T cell population. From each sorted fraction, genomic DNA was isolated and quantified by UV absorbance on a Nanodrop 2000c. Using the deep immunoSEQ assay, multiplex PCR amplified TCR CDR3 regions from genomic DNA. Genomic DNA extracted from each cell subset was distributed evenly over all wells of several immunoSEQ 96-well plates, and each plate served as one replicate. For sorted subsets, roughly 190 ng of genomic DNA, equivalent to some 30,000 T cell genomes, went into each replicate PCR. The purified libraries were quantified using a Qubit 3.0 fluorometer, sized with a Bioanalyzer 2100, and then quantified again using the KAPA Library Quantification kit. Every immunoSEQ 96-well plate was sequenced on a dedicated single-read 150-cycle Illumina NextSeq 550 flow cell. The published analysis was carried out like this. The immunoSEQ output contained only junctional sequences without quality scores, so filtering could not match that applied to full-length reads. Sequences were annotated with PyIR, a Python wrapper for IgBLAST v1.9, using IMGT germline references to assign V/J genes and CDR3. Any read was removed if the V/J assignment was weak (E-value above 1e-6), the CDR3 was missing, or the read contained stop codons, out-of-frame junctions, or ambiguous translated residues. V3J clonotypes were defined as sequences sharing an identical inferred V gene, J gene, and CDR3 amino acid sequence. Percentage overlap between repertoires was calculated by dividing the number of shared unique clonotypes by the size of the smaller repertoire. Richness of each repertoire was evaluated using RTK rarefaction, the Chao1 estimator, and Recon v2.1 estimates of unobserved clonotypes. Generation probabilities for all TCRbeta clonotypes obtained by the gDNA method from a handful of donors were computed using OLGA. In TCRdb, the immuneACCESS table is reduced to in-frame sequences with V and J assigned. These tables do not hold every clone; where another copy was compared, an unresolved V gene accounts for under half, and the others remain unexplained. Clone size and the V and J calls come from that table; the DNA yielded D and trimming. The sample table contains about 2 million clones; only one count was recorded for less than 95% of them. The ten largest clonotypes hold more than 0.9% of the sample.

About this clone: Its antigen has not been determined. Base qualities are not provided; no much larger clone lies one nucleotide away.

The CDR3 contains 16 residues, cysteine and phenylalanine counted. The only DNA kept is the CDR3, 48 bases in frame from the first base. Trimming takes 5 bases from V and 7 bases from J, and the germline ends sit 20 bases apart. As encoded in the germline V gene, CDR1 is SGHVS while CDR2 is FQNEAQ. Recombination joined TRBV7-8 with TRBJ2-2; the D segment could be TRBD1, given 7 matching bases. The sequence derives from a man between 18 and 35 years old in good health. Sequences were obtained from naive CD8+ T cells sorted from blood. In light of the paper, this sample's cell subset or site label describes: CD45RA+CCR7+. The sequenced DNA: TGTGCCAGCAGCCTAATAGGGGGCGAGGGAGGCGGGGAGCTGTTTTTT. Translation gives CASSLIGGEGGGELFF.